The present TCR beta chain was sequenced within a study of cytomegalovirus exposure and HLA in healthy donors. The wider study: An early data release held approximately 85 million unique TCRs from HLA-typed donors.

Vbeta (60) and Jbeta (13) primers were used in the PCR. TCRdb keeps only in-frame clones here, not all; method: immunoSEQ multiplex PCR. In the table there are roughly 110,000 clones, approximately 80% of which are singletons. V lost 2 bases and J lost 5, with 12 bases in between. There are 14 residues in the CDR3. Germline V CDR1 and CDR2: SEHNR, FQNEAQ (reference sequence). Of note for this clone: The antigen remains unidentified.

Overall study findings and caveats: As a later analysis showed, several of the most significant clusters appeared to be linked to common viral pathogens. There were around 160 TCR beta chains listed as cytomegalovirus-associated.

This clonotype was sampled from a male donor in good health and CMV-seronegative. The sequenced sample consisted of PBMCs. The V gene is TRBV7-9, the J gene TRBJ1-1; D gene unclear. The CDR3 sequence is CASSLSWGGTEAFF. CDR3 DNA sequence: TGTGCCAGCAGCTTAAGTTGGGGAGGGACTGAAGCTTTCTTT. The full variable domain, with the rest looked up from reference TRBV7-9 and TRBJ1-1, is DTGVSQNPRHKITKRGQNVTFRCDPISEHNRLYWYRQTLGQGPEFLTYFQNEAQLEKSRLLSDRFSAERPKGSFSTLEIQRTEQGDSAMYLCASSLSWGGTEAFFGQGTRLTVV.